These T cell receptor beta chains were read from a single sample in a study of blood T cell repertoires in COVID-19. The assay was immunoSEQ multiplex PCR, and TCRdb's table has in-frame clones only and misses some. The sample includes a few hundred thousand clones, more than 70% of them seen just once. Specimen: peripheral blood. Receptors were obtained from a woman aged 25-40 years with COVID-19, enrolled during active disease. Each CDR3 is given with its conserved first and last residue. A D gene is named only where the DNA matches it firmly. Expanded clones get a size class; other rows say once, few or many, or leave the size out.

TRBJ2-7	TRBV15	NA	NA	TGTGCCACCAGCAGAGACGTGGTAGGGGGTGATGAGCAGTACTTC	CATSRDVVGGDEQYF
TRBJ1-3	TRBV28	NA	NA	TGTGCCAGCGGGCCAGGCATCTCTGGAAACACCATATATTTT	CASGPGISGNTIYF
TRBJ2-3	TRBV5-1	NA	NA	TGCGCCAGCAGCTTTGAGGGAGGAGCAGATACGCAGTATTTT	CASSFEGGADTQYF
TRBJ2-7	TRBV13	NA	TRBD2	TGTGCCAGCAGCTTAGAACGACTAGCGGGAGCTCGCGAGCAGTACTTC	CASSLERLAGAREQYF
TRBJ2-7	TRBV7-2	NA	TRBD1	TGTGCCAGCAGCCCCGGGACAGGGATCCACGAGCAGTACTTC	CASSPGTGIHEQYF
TRBJ2-2	TRBV28	NA	NA	TGTGCCAGCAGTGTCAGGGGACGCGGGGAGCTGTTTTTT	CASSVRGRGELFF
TRBJ1-2	TRBV25-1	NA	TRBD1	TGTGCCAGCAGTCGACAGGGCGATAACTATGGCTACACCTTC	CASSRQGDNYGYTF
TRBJ2-7	TRBV11-2	NA	NA	TGTGCCAGCAGCTATTTACGGGACACTGCCTACGAGCAGTACTTC	CASSYLRDTAYEQYF
TRBJ1-3	TRBV6-2/TRBV6-3	NA	NA	TGTGCCAGCAGTTACCCTGCCCGGGACACCTCTGGAAACACCATATATTTT	CASSYPARDTSGNTIYF
TRBJ2-7	TRBV2	NA	NA	TGTGCCACCAGGGGAGGTGCCTACGAGCAGTACTTC	CATRGGAYEQYF
TRBJ1-3	TRBV7-2	few	TRBD1	TGTGCCAGCAGCTTATCAGGGGGTACTGGAAACACCATATATTTT	CASSLSGGTGNTIYF